These T cell receptor beta chains were read from a single sample in a study of regulatory T cells. Assay used: immunoSEQ multiplex PCR; TCRdb lists only in-frame clones, some missing. Of about 21,000 clones in the sample, 88% were seen once. The specimen sequenced was conventional CD4+ T cells sorted from blood. These receptor sequences come from a child between 10 and 17 years old with CD3G deficiency. CDR3s include the opening cysteine and the closing phenylalanine or tryptophan. The order of the fields is clone size, J gene, V gene, D gene, CDR3 protein, CDR3 DNA. A D gene is named only where the DNA matches it firmly. Size tells how often a clone was seen (once, few, many) or the class of an expanded clone, and some rows leave it out.

.	TRBJ2-7	TRBV6-1	TRBD1	CASSLTGRPYEQYF	TGTGCCAGCAGTCTGACAGGGCGTCCCTACGAGCAGTACTTC
.	TRBJ2-7	TRBV5-1	.	CASSLMGGGNEQYF	TGCGCCAGCAGCTTGATGGGAGGGGGAAACGAGCAGTACTTC
.	TRBJ2-7	TRBV6-6	.	CASSYGGNEQYF	TGTGCCAGCAGTTACGGGGGAAACGAGCAGTACTTC
.	TRBJ2-1	TRBV5-1	.	CASRSGTGANEQFF	TGCGCCAGCAGATCCGGGACTGGGGCCAATGAGCAGTTCTTC
.	TRBJ2-1	TRBV30	.	CAWSFLGNEQFF	TGTGCCTGGAGTTTCTTGGGGAATGAGCAGTTCTTC
.	TRBJ2-7	TRBV6-1	TRBD2	CASSDRMTSGRYEQYF	TGTGCCAGCAGTGATCGTATGACTAGCGGGAGATACGAGCAGTACTTC
.	TRBJ2-1	TRBV28	TRBD2	CASSLLAGVGNEQFF	TGTGCCAGCAGTTTACTAGCGGGAGTCGGCAATGAGCAGTTCTTC
.	TRBJ1-2	TRBV6-5	.	CASALRRQRSYGYTF	TGTGCCAGCGCCCTGAGGAGGCAGCGAAGCTATGGCTACACCTTC
.	TRBJ1-1	TRBV4-1	.	CASSQAVGSPRMNTEAFF	TGCGCCAGCAGCCAAGCGGTTGGCAGTCCGAGAATGAACACTGAAGCTTTCTTT
.	TRBJ2-7	TRBV28	.	CASSLGDQGFYEQYF	TGTGCCAGCAGTTTAGGTGATCAGGGCTTCTACGAGCAGTACTTC
.	TRBJ1-1	TRBV28	.	CASSLGLGEAFF	TGTGCCAGCAGTTTGGGCTTGGGGGAAGCTTTCTTT
.	TRBJ2-1	TRBV19	TRBD1	CASSIAGQGSNEQFF	TGTGCCAGTAGTATTGCGGGACAGGGGTCCAATGAGCAGTTCTTC
.	TRBJ2-5	TRBV6-1	TRBD2	CASSEGTSGRAKETQYF	TGTGCCAGCAGTGAAGGGACTAGCGGGAGGGCCAAGGAGACCCAGTACTTC
.	TRBJ2-3	TRBV7-8	TRBD2	CASSPRLAGSITDTQYF	TGTGCCAGCAGCCCCCGACTAGCGGGTAGCATCACAGATACGCAGTATTTT
.	TRBJ2-2	TRBV5-1	TRBD2	CASRGLAGDSTGELFF	TGCGCCAGCAGGGGGCTAGCGGGAGATAGCACCGGGGAGCTGTTTTTT
.	TRBJ2-1	TRBV6-1	.	CASRSPGRDEQFF	TGTGCCAGCAGGAGCCCGGGCAGGGATGAGCAGTTCTTC
once	TRBJ2-7	TRBV6-1	TRBD1	CASSAGQAPARQYF	TGTGCCAGCAGTGCCGGACAGGCCCCCGCAAGGCAGTACTTC